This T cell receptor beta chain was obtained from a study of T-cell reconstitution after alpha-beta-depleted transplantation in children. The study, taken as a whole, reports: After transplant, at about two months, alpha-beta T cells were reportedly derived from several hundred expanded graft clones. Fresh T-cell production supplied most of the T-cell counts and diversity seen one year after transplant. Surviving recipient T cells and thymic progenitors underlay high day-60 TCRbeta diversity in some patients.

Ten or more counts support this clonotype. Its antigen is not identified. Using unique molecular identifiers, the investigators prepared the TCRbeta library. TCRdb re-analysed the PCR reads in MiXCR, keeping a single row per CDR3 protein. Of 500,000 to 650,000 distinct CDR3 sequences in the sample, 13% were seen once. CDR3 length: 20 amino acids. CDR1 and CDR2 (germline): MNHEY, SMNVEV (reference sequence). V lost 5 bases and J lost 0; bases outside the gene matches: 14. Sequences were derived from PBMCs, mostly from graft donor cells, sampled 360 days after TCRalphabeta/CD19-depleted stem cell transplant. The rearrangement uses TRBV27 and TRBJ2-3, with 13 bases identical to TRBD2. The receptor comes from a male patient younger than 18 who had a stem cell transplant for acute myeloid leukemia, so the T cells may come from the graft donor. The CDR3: CASSLYSGTSGITSTDTQYF. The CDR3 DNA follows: TGTGCCAGCAGTCTCTACTCCGGGACTAGCGGGATTACTAGCACAGATACGCAGTATTTT.